This TCR beta chain was recovered during a study of beta chain features in type 1 diabetes. The study, taken as a whole, reports: Insertion counts at VDJ junctions were lower in type 1 diabetes patients, who also showed more deletions there.

Of the isolated RNA, all was reverse transcribed, and so the sequenced material was expressed TCRB transcripts. Data came from immunoSEQ multiplex PCR; TCRdb stores just in-frame clones and leaves some out. The sample gives some 220,000 clones, about a tenth of which show up once; approximately 1.5% is in the top ten. This CDR3 comprises 15 residues. CDR1 is KGHSH and CDR2 is LQKENI in the germline V gene. The V end lost 2 bases, the J end lost 11 bases, and 22 bases lay between the germline ends. Each of the sorted populations had a purity greater than 98%. Comments on this clone: Its antigen is still unknown.

This clonotype was obtained from a man between 18 and 35 years old in good health. Sequencing was performed on central memory CD4+ T cells from blood. This chain links TRBV18 with TRBJ2-7; a possible D gene is TRBD1 (6 bases). The CDR3 protein is CASSPSSRGQPFKYF. The DNA for the CDR3 is TGTGCCAGCTCACCATCCAGTCGAGGACAGCCATTCAAGTACTTC. Supplemented by reference TRBV18 and TRBJ2-7, the full variable domain reads NAGVMQNPRHLVRRRGQEARLRCSPMKGHSHVYWYRQLPEEGLKFMVYLQKENIIDESGMPKERFSAEFPKEGPSILRIQQVVRGDSAAYFCASSPSSRGQPFKYFGPGTRLTVT.